These T cell receptor beta chains were read from a single sample in a study of shared T cell receptors in the human thymus. Measured with immunoSEQ multiplex PCR; TCRdb has only the in-frame clones, and not every one. Of some 660,000 clones in the sample, around 87% are singletons; the top ten hold 0.0094%. This same sample was also part of a study on human thymus T cells.

Input material: thymocytes. The receptors stem from a boy under two years old with a congenital heart defect. Each CDR3 is given with its conserved first and last residue. D genes are given only for firm matches. Some rows mark clone size as missing; the rest say once, few, many or name a class of expanded clone.

size	V	J	D	DNA	CDR3
-	TRBV14	TRBJ2-7	-	TGTGCCAGCAGTCATTCCTCCGGACTGGGATACTACGAGCAGTACTTC	CASSHSSGLGYYEQYF
-	TRBV28	TRBJ1-5	-	TGTGCCAGCAGTTTCACGGGGGAAATGAATCAGCCCCAGCATTTT	CASSFTGEMNQPQHF
-	TRBV28	TRBJ2-3	TRBD1	TGTGCCACCAGGGGGAGGGACAGGGGAACAGATACGCAGTATTTT	CATRGRDRGTDTQYF
-	TRBV28	TRBJ1-5	-	TGTGCCAGCAGTTTTGAGACAGCCTTCAATCAGCCCCAGCATTTT	CASSFETAFNQPQHF
-	TRBV10-3	TRBJ2-1	TRBD2	TGTGCCATCAGTGGGTACTCTAGCGGGTACAATGAGCAGTTCTTC	CAISGYSSGYNEQFF
-	TRBV7-2	TRBJ1-2	TRBD1	TGTGCCAGCAGCTACGCCCGGGACAGGGTGGATTGGCATGGCTACACCTTC	CASSYARDRVDWHGYTF
-	TRBV7-2	TRBJ1-2	TRBD1	TGTGCCAGCAGCCCCCGGGAGAGGGGGCTTTATGGCTACACCTTC	CASSPRERGLYGYTF
-	TRBV6-5	TRBJ2-7	-	TGTGCCAGCAGACCCGACAGTCTTAACTCCTACGAGCAGTACTTC	CASRPDSLNSYEQYF
few	TRBV15	TRBJ2-7	-	TGTGCCACCAGCAGAGATAGGGTCCCCGGAGGACTCGAGCAGTACTTC	CATSRDRVPGGLEQYF
-	TRBV11-2	TRBJ2-5	-	TGTGCCAGCAGCCTAACAAGACAGGAGAGCCAAGAGACCCAGTACTTC	CASSLTRQESQETQYF
-	TRBV15	TRBJ2-2	-	TGTGCCACCAGCGGACCACAGGGCACCGGGGAGCTGTTTTTT	CATSGPQGTGELFF
-	TRBV25-1	TRBJ1-2	TRBD1	TGTGCCAGCAGTGAATCAGGGGACAGGGTGGGTGGCTACACCTTC	CASSESGDRVGGYTF
once	TRBV1	TRBJ1-2	-	TGCACCAGCAGCCAGGATTTACCACAGGGCGATGGCTACACCTTC	CTSSQDLPQGDGYTF
once	TRBV4-3	TRBJ2-5	-	TGCGCCAGCAGCCAGGCTGCGGGGGCTCACCGGGAAGAGACCCAGTACTTC	CASSQAAGAHREETQYF
-	TRBV28	TRBJ1-1	-	TGTGCCAGCAGTTCCCCCTGGGGCTTCACTGAAGCTTTCTTT	CASSSPWGFTEAFF
-	TRBV15	TRBJ2-2	TRBD2	TGTGCCACCAGCAGCGGCGGGAGCACCGGGGAGCTGTTTTTT	CATSSGGSTGELFF
-	TRBV4-3	TRBJ2-3	TRBD2	TGCGCCAGCAGCCCGACCCCAGCGGGGGCCCTCACAGATACGCAGTATTTT	CASSPTPAGALTDTQYF
-	TRBV28	TRBJ1-1	-	TGTGCCAGCAGTTTGGGAGGAGAAGCTTTCTTT	CASSLGGEAFF
-	TRBV28	TRBJ1-1	-	TGTGCCAGCAGTTCCGACGACAGGTTGGATGCAGCTTTCTTT	CASSSDDRLDAAFF
-	TRBV9	TRBJ1-6	TRBD1	TGTGCCAGCAGCGGGGACAGGGGGAATTCACCCCTCCACTTT	CASSGDRGNSPLHF
-	TRBV30	TRBJ2-7	TRBD1	TGTGCCTGGAGAATGGGACAGGTAATATCCTACGAGCAGTACTTC	CAWRMGQVISYEQYF
-	TRBV4-3	TRBJ2-7	-	TGCGCCAGCAGCCAAGAACAGGACAGCTTTCCCGACGAGCAGTACTTC	CASSQEQDSFPDEQYF
few	TRBV4-3	TRBJ2-4	-	TGCGCCAGCAGCCCAGACCGACTCGGAAGAAGTTTGGAGTCCAAAAACATTCAGTACTTC	CASSPDRLGRSLESKNIQYF
-	TRBV28	TRBJ2-2	-	TGTGCCAGCAGTTTGCAGGGGCCGAACACCGGGGAGCTGTTTTTT	CASSLQGPNTGELFF
-	TRBV7-8	TRBJ1-2	TRBD1	TGTGCCAGCAGCTTCTACAGGGGGCTTGTCTATGGCTACACCTTC	CASSFYRGLVYGYTF
-	TRBV28	TRBJ2-2	-	TGTGCCAGCAGTTTGGGTGAGGAGACCGGGGAGCTGTTTTTT	CASSLGEETGELFF
-	TRBV6-5	TRBJ2-5	-	TGTGCCAGCAGTTATTCCCTCGGAGAGACCCAGTACTTC	CASSYSLGETQYF
-	TRBV13	TRBJ1-1	-	TGTGCCAGCAGCCCTAGGGGCCTGAGCACTGAAGCTTTCTTT	CASSPRGLSTEAFF
once	TRBV7-2	TRBJ2-3	-	TGTGCCAGCACCCATTTAAGGGGGAATAGCACAGATACGCAGTATTTT	CASTHLRGNSTDTQYF
-	TRBV5-4	TRBJ2-2	TRBD1	TGTGCCAGCCGCGGACAGGGCACCGGGGAGCTGTTTTTT	CASRGQGTGELFF
-	TRBV4-3	TRBJ2-1	-	TGCGCCAGCAGCCAAGATACTATGGTGTCCTACAATGAGCAGTTCTTC	CASSQDTMVSYNEQFF
-	TRBV5-1	TRBJ1-1	-	TGCGCCAGCAGCTTGATGCGGCAGCAAATGAACACTGAAGCTTTCTTT	CASSLMRQQMNTEAFF
once	TRBV10-3	TRBJ2-5	-	TGTGCCATCGTGGCAGGGGTAGGAGAGACCCAGTACTTC	CAIVAGVGETQYF
-	TRBV5-1	TRBJ2-3	TRBD2	TGCGCCAGCAGCTTAAACGGGAGGGGTCCGCCCGAAGATACGCAGTATTTT	CASSLNGRGPPEDTQYF
-	TRBV5-6	TRBJ2-7	-	TGTGCCAGCAGCTTGTTCGACTCGCTTCGAATCTACGAGCAGTACTTC	CASSLFDSLRIYEQYF
-	TRBV10-3	TRBJ1-6	-	TGTGCCATCAGTGATAGGGGGTATAATTCACCCCTCCACTTT	CAISDRGYNSPLHF
-	TRBV6-5	TRBJ2-5	-	TGTGCCAGCAGTTATTACGCTCGGGAGCGGCAAGAGACCCAGTACTTC	CASSYYARERQETQYF
few	TRBV4-1	TRBJ1-3	-	TGCGCCAGCAGCCCACAAGGTACCGGGGAAGGAAACACCATATATTTT	CASSPQGTGEGNTIYF
-	TRBV28	TRBJ2-1	-	TGTGCCAGCAGCCCTACCACCCCCGGAGATGGGGAGCAGTTCTTC	CASSPTTPGDGEQFF
-	TRBV7-2	TRBJ2-5	-	TGTGCCAGCAGCGGCCAACAGGGTTTTTTGGGAGAGACCCAGTACTTC	CASSGQQGFLGETQYF
-	TRBV2	TRBJ2-1	-	TGTGCCAGCACCTCCCGCGTGGTTGAGCAGTTCTTC	CASTSRVVEQFF
-	TRBV14	TRBJ2-5	TRBD2	TGTGCCAGCAGCCAAGATAGTTCGCGGGAGGGGGGTGAGACCCAGTACTTC	CASSQDSSREGGETQYF
-	TRBV4-1	TRBJ2-3	TRBD2	TGCGCCAGCAGCCAAGGCGTGCTAGCGGGAGGGCCTCGGCCAGATACGCAGTATTTT	CASSQGVLAGGPRPDTQYF
few	TRBV28	TRBJ2-7	TRBD1	TGTGCCAGCAGTAACACAGGGGCCGGTGAGCAGTACTTC	CASSNTGAGEQYF
-	TRBV29-1	TRBJ1-1	-	TGCAGCGTGACCTCAAAACACAAAGCTCACAATGTGGACAAAGACTGTACTGAAGCTTTCTTT	CSVTSKHKAHNVDKDCTEAFF
-	TRBV29-1	TRBJ2-1	-	TGCAGCGTCGGGAGAACGGCGAGCTCCTACAATGAGCAGTTCTTC	CSVGRTASSYNEQFF
-	TRBV28	TRBJ1-5	-	TGTGCCAGCAGTTCTACAGTCCAGCCCCAGCATTTT	CASSSTVQPQHF